These T cell receptor beta chains were read from a single sample in a study of post-analysis software for immune sequencing data. TCRdb analysed the PCR reads with MiXCR anew, one entry per CDR3 protein. The sample lists a few hundred thousand distinct CDR3 sequences, 30% to 45% occurring once. What was sequenced was blood. These receptors all come from a girl aged 5-17 years with multiple sclerosis. CDR3s include the opening cysteine and the closing phenylalanine or tryptophan. Fields, in order: D gene, J gene, clone size, V gene, CDR3 protein, CDR3 DNA. The D gene is left open where the match is weak. Clone size is shown for a subset of rows, as once, few, many or a class of expanded clone.

d_call: -; j_call: TRBJ2-1; clone_size: -; v_call: TRBV6-5; cdr3_aa: CASSRGLGYNEQFF; cdr3_nt: TGTGCCAGCAGTCGAGGGCTGGGGTACAATGAGCAGTTCTTC
d_call: TRBD1; j_call: TRBJ2-7; clone_size: -; v_call: TRBV5-1; cdr3_aa: CASSLGLDRGYNEQYF; cdr3_nt: TGCGCCAGCAGCTTGGGTTTGGACAGGGGTTACAATGAGCAGTACTTC
d_call: -; j_call: TRBJ2-5; clone_size: -; v_call: TRBV2; cdr3_aa: CASSEGLGPQETQYF; cdr3_nt: TGTGCCAGCAGTGAAGGGCTTGGGCCGCAAGAGACCCAGTACTTC
d_call: TRBD2; j_call: TRBJ2-1; clone_size: few; v_call: TRBV11-1; cdr3_aa: CASSLVRRTSGNNGQFF; cdr3_nt: TGTGCCAGCAGCTTAGTAAGACGGACTAGCGGGAACAATGGGCAGTTCTTC
d_call: TRBD1; j_call: TRBJ1-6; clone_size: -; v_call: TRBV5-1; cdr3_aa: CASSLAASGTGSSYNSPLHF; cdr3_nt: TGCGCCAGCAGCTTGGCCGCCTCCGGGACAGGGAGCTCCTATAATTCACCCCTCCACTTT
d_call: -; j_call: TRBJ2-1; clone_size: many; v_call: TRBV4-1; cdr3_aa: CASSHRTSGSYNEQFF; cdr3_nt: TGCGCCAGCAGCCATCGGACTTCCGGCTCCTACAATGAGCAGTTCTTC
d_call: TRBD1; j_call: TRBJ2-5; clone_size: few; v_call: TRBV11-1; cdr3_aa: CASSLGTGSQETQYF; cdr3_nt: TGTGCCAGCAGCTTAGGGACAGGGTCTCAAGAGACCCAGTACTTC
d_call: -; j_call: TRBJ2-4; clone_size: many; v_call: TRBV12-3/TRBV12-4; cdr3_aa: CASSLGARADIQYF; cdr3_nt: TGTGCCAGCAGTTTAGGCGCCAGGGCGGACATTCAGTACTTC
d_call: TRBD2; j_call: TRBJ2-7; clone_size: -; v_call: TRBV5-4; cdr3_aa: CASSRPGTGGRASYNEQYF; cdr3_nt: TGTGCCAGCAGCCGACCCGGGACTGGCGGGAGGGCCTCCTACAATGAGCAGTACTTC
d_call: -; j_call: TRBJ1-2; clone_size: -; v_call: TRBV2; cdr3_aa: CASNSLGYGYTF; cdr3_nt: TGTGCCAGCAACTCGTTGGGGTATGGCTACACCTTC
d_call: -; j_call: TRBJ2-3; clone_size: many; v_call: TRBV3-1; cdr3_aa: CASSQRRSTDTQYF; cdr3_nt: TGTGCCAGCAGCCAAAGGAGGAGCACAGATACGCAGTATTTT
d_call: -; j_call: TRBJ1-2; clone_size: few; v_call: TRBV5-1; cdr3_aa: CASSLGLAYGYTF; cdr3_nt: TGCGCCAGCAGCTTGGGACTCGCCTATGGCTACACCTTC
d_call: TRBD1; j_call: TRBJ1-5; clone_size: many; v_call: TRBV19; cdr3_aa: CASSIQGANQPQHF; cdr3_nt: TGTGCCAGTAGTATACAGGGGGCCAATCAGCCCCAGCATTTT
d_call: TRBD2; j_call: TRBJ2-3; clone_size: -; v_call: TRBV3-1; cdr3_aa: CASSLGLAGGEDTQYF; cdr3_nt: TGTGCCAGCAGCCTCGGACTAGCGGGAGGTGAAGATACGCAGTATTTT
d_call: TRBD1; j_call: TRBJ1-1; clone_size: many; v_call: TRBV7-2; cdr3_aa: CASTARTGLSTEAFF; cdr3_nt: TGTGCCAGCACCGCAAGGACAGGGCTGAGCACTGAAGCTTTCTTT
d_call: TRBD1; j_call: TRBJ2-1; clone_size: -; v_call: TRBV6-5; cdr3_aa: CASSSRTGDEQFF; cdr3_nt: TGTGCCAGCAGTTCCCGGACAGGGGATGAGCAGTTCTTC
d_call: -; j_call: TRBJ2-2; clone_size: -; v_call: TRBV7-2; cdr3_aa: CASRLNTGELFF; cdr3_nt: TGTGCCAGCAGATTAAACACCGGGGAGCTGTTTTTT
d_call: TRBD1; j_call: TRBJ1-2; clone_size: many; v_call: TRBV4-2; cdr3_aa: CASSQRTGGDYGYTF; cdr3_nt: TGTGCCAGCAGCCAAAGGACAGGGGGTGACTATGGCTACACCTTC
d_call: TRBD1; j_call: TRBJ1-2; clone_size: -; v_call: TRBV10-3; cdr3_aa: CATSRTGGDYGYTF; cdr3_nt: TGTGCCACATCGCGGACAGGGGGCGACTATGGCTACACCTTC
d_call: -; j_call: TRBJ1-6; clone_size: few; v_call: TRBV29-1; cdr3_aa: CSVSKGGNSPLHF; cdr3_nt: TGCAGCGTTTCCAAAGGGGGGAATTCACCCCTCCACTTT
d_call: -; j_call: TRBJ2-7; clone_size: once; v_call: TRBV28; cdr3_aa: CASSSDRTLSYEQYF; cdr3_nt: TGTGCCAGCAGCTCCGATAGGACACTCTCCTACGAGCAGTACTTC
d_call: -; j_call: TRBJ2-7; clone_size: many; v_call: TRBV6-1; cdr3_aa: CASTRAKGGYEQYF; cdr3_nt: TGTGCCAGCACCCGGGCGAAGGGGGGGTACGAGCAGTACTTC
d_call: -; j_call: TRBJ2-2; clone_size: few; v_call: TRBV6-1; cdr3_aa: CASNDHILNTGELFF; cdr3_nt: TGTGCCAGCAACGACCATATCTTGAACACCGGGGAGCTGTTTTTT
d_call: -; j_call: TRBJ2-5; clone_size: -; v_call: TRBV28; cdr3_aa: CASSVTNQETQYF; cdr3_nt: TGTGCCAGCAGTGTGACCAACCAAGAGACCCAGTACTTC
d_call: -; j_call: TRBJ2-3; clone_size: many; v_call: TRBV20-1; cdr3_aa: CSAPSGGFTDTQYF; cdr3_nt: TGCAGTGCGCCCTCCGGGGGATTCACAGATACGCAGTATTTT
d_call: -; j_call: TRBJ2-5; clone_size: many; v_call: TRBV9; cdr3_aa: CASTQAATGETQYF; cdr3_nt: TGTGCCAGCACCCAGGCAGCGACGGGAGAGACCCAGTACTTC
d_call: TRBD1; j_call: TRBJ2-7; clone_size: many; v_call: TRBV6-1; cdr3_aa: CASSRPGQSQYF; cdr3_nt: TGTGCCAGCAGTCGTCCGGGACAGTCGCAGTACTTC
d_call: TRBD1; j_call: TRBJ1-5; clone_size: -; v_call: TRBV29-1; cdr3_aa: CSAATGNQPQHF; cdr3_nt: TGCAGCGCCGCGACAGGGAATCAGCCCCAGCATTTT
d_call: -; j_call: TRBJ1-1; clone_size: few; v_call: TRBV7-2; cdr3_aa: CASSFSMKAFF; cdr3_nt: TGTGCCAGCAGCTTCAGCATGAAGGCTTTCTTT
d_call: TRBD2; j_call: TRBJ2-7; clone_size: -; v_call: TRBV20-1; cdr3_aa: CSAGLAGEQYF; cdr3_nt: TGCAGTGCAGGACTGGCGGGAGAACAGTACTTC
d_call: -; j_call: TRBJ2-1; clone_size: many; v_call: TRBV5-5; cdr3_aa: CASSPRGQQGRPLNEQFF; cdr3_nt: TGTGCCAGCAGCCCGCGCGGGCAACAGGGAAGACCCCTCAATGAGCAGTTCTTC
d_call: TRBD1; j_call: TRBJ2-7; clone_size: -; v_call: TRBV7-2; cdr3_aa: CASSLHNRGYTYEQYF; cdr3_nt: TGTGCCAGCAGCTTGCACAACAGGGGCTACACTTACGAGCAGTACTTC
d_call: -; j_call: TRBJ1-2; clone_size: many; v_call: TRBV20-1; cdr3_aa: CSAAHRGDGYTF; cdr3_nt: TGCAGTGCCGCGCATCGAGGGGACGGCTACACCTTC
d_call: -; j_call: TRBJ2-3; clone_size: many; v_call: TRBV5-1; cdr3_aa: CASRPGASVDTQYF; cdr3_nt: TGCGCCAGCAGACCAGGCGCATCGGTGGATACGCAGTATTTT
d_call: -; j_call: TRBJ2-3; clone_size: many; v_call: TRBV4-1; cdr3_aa: CASSQDGQGTDTQYF; cdr3_nt: TGCGCCAGCAGCCAAGATGGGCAGGGGACAGATACGCAGTATTTT
d_call: -; j_call: TRBJ1-2; clone_size: many; v_call: TRBV29-1; cdr3_aa: CSVVLVRDLYGYTF; cdr3_nt: TGCAGCGTTGTCCTAGTTCGGGACCTTTATGGCTACACCTTC